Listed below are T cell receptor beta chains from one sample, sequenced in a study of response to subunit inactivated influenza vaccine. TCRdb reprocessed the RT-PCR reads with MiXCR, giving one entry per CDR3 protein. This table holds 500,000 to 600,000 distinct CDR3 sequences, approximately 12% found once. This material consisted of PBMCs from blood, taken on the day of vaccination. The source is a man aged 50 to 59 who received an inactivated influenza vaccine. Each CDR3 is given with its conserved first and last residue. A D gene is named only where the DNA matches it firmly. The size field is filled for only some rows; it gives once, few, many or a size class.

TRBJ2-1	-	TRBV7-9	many	TGTGCCAGCAGCGCTGGAACAGGTTACAATGAGCAGTTCTTC	CASSAGTGYNEQFF
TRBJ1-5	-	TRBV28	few	TGTGCCAGCAGTCCCGGGACGAGACAGCCCCAGCATTTT	CASSPGTRQPQHF
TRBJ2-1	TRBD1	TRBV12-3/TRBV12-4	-	TGTGCCAGCAGTTTAGAGGGACAGTACAATGAGCAGTTCTTC	CASSLEGQYNEQFF
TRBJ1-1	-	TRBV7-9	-	TGTGCCAGCAGCTTAGCGGGAATTAGGACTGAAGCTTTCTTT	CASSLAGIRTEAFF
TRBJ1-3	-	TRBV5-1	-	TGCGCCAGCAGCCTCACGGATTCCCTTACTGGAAACACCATATATTTT	CASSLTDSLTGNTIYF
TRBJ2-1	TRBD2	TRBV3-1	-	TGTGCCAGCAGCCAAGAAAGGGTCCGACTAGCAAGGGGCAATGAGCAGTTCTTC	CASSQERVRLARGNEQFF
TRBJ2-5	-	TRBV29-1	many	TGCAGCGGACAGCTGAGCCAAGAGACCCAGTACTTC	CSGQLSQETQYF
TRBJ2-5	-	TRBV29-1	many	TGCAGCGTTGAAAGCTCCGAGACCCAGTACTTC	CSVESSETQYF
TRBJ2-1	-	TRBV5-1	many	TGCGCCAGCAGCCCAGGGACATTCTACAATGAGCAGTTCTTC	CASSPGTFYNEQFF
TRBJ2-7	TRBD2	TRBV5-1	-	TGCGCCAGCAGCCAGGGAGGGATGTTGGTGTCCTACGAGCAGTACTTC	CASSQGGMLVSYEQYF
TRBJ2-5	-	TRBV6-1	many	TGTGCCAGCATTGGAAGCCAAGAGACCCAGTACTTC	CASIGSQETQYF
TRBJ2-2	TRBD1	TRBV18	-	TGTGCCAGCTCGCTCCGGGACAGGAACACCGGGGAGCTGTTTTTT	CASSLRDRNTGELFF
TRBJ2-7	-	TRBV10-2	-	TGCGCCAGCCGGTCACCGACCCTTTACGAGCAGTACTTC	CASRSPTLYEQYF
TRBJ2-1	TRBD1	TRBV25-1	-	TGTGCCAGCAGTGGCCAGGGGGCTCGGAATGAGCAGTTCTTC	CASSGQGARNEQFF
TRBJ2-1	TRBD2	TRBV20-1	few	TGCAGTGCTAGATTGTTAGCGGGACTCGGCTCCTACAATGAGCAGTTCTTC	CSARLLAGLGSYNEQFF
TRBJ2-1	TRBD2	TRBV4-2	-	TGTGCCAGCAGCCAAGTAGGGACTACCTACAATGCGCAGTTCTTC	CASSQVGTTYNAQFF
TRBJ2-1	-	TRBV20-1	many	TGCAGTGCTAGAGAAGGGACCACCGCCCCTAATGAGCAGTTCTTC	CSAREGTTAPNEQFF
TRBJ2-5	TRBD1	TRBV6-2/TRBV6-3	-	TGTGCCAGCAGACAAGACGGGACAGGCCAAGAGACCCAGTACTTC	CASRQDGTGQETQYF
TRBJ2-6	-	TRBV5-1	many	TGCGCCAGCGGCATTACTGACCCTCTCTCTGGGGCCAACGTCCTGACTTTC	CASGITDPLSGANVLTF
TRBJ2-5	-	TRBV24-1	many	TGTGCCACCAGTGATAATTACGGGGCAGAGACCCAGTACTTC	CATSDNYGAETQYF
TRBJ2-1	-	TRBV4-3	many	TGCGCCAGCAGCCAAGATAGGTGGGATGAGCAGTTCTTC	CASSQDRWDEQFF
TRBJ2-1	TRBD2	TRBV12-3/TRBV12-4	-	TGTGCCAGCAGTTTGGGGGTTCTCAGGGCGGGAGGGCTTGGGTGGCAGTTCTTC	CASSLGVLRAGGLGWQFF
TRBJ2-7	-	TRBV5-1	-	TGCGCCGGACAGAGGGGACTACCCTACGAGCAGTACTTC	CAGQRGLPYEQYF
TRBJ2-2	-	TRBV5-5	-	TGTGCCAGCAGCCCGGTGGTAACAGGAATTTCGGGGGAGCTGTTTTTT	CASSPVVTGISGELFF